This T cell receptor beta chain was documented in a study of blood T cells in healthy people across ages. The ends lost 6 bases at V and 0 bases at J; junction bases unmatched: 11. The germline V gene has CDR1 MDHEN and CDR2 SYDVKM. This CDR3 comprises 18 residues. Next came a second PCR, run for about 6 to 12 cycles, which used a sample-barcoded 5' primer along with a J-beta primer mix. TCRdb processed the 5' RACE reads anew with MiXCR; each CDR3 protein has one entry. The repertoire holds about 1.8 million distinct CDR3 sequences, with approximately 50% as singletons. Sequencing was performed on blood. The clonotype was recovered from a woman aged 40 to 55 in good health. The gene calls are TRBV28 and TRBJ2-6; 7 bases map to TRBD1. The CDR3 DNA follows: TGTGCCAGCAGATCTGCGGACAGGATGGTCTCTGGGGCCAACGTCCTGACTTTC. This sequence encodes CASRSADRMVSGANVLTF.